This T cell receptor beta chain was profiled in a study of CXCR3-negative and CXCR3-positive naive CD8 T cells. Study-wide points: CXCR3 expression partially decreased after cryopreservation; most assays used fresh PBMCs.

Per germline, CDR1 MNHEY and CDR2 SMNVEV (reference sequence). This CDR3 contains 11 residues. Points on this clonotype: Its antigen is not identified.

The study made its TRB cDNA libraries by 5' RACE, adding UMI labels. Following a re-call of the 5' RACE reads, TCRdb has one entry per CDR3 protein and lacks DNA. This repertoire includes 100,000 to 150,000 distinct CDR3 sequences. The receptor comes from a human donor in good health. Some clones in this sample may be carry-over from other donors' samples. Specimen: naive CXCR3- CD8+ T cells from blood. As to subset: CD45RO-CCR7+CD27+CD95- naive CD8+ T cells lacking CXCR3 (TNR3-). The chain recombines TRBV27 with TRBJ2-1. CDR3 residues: CASRDYNERFF.